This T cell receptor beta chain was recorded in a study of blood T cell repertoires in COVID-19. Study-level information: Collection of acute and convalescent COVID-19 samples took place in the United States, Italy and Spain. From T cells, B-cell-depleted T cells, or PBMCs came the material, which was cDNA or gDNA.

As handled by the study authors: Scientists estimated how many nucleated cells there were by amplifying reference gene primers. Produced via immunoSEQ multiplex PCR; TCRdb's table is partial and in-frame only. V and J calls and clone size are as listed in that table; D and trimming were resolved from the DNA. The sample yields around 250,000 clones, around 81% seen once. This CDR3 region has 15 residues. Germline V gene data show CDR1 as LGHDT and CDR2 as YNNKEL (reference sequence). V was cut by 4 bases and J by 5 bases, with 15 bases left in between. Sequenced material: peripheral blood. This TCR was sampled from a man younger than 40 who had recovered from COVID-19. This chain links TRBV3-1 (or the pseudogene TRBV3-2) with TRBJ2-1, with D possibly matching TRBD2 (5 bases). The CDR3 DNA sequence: TGTGCCAGCAGCCTTGTGGGAGCCACTAACAATGAGCAGTTCTTC. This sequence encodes CASSLVGATNNEQFF.